Listed below are T cell receptor beta chains from one sample, sequenced in a study of beta chain features in type 1 diabetes. Assay: immunoSEQ multiplex PCR; the TCRdb copy retains only in-frame clones and omits some. Among 300,000 to 350,000 clones listed, roughly 14% were seen once. The specimen sequenced was naive CD4+ T cells from blood. The receptors here all came from a woman younger than 30 with type 1 diabetes. Both conserved end residues are part of each CDR3. The D gene is left open where the match is weak. Clone size is not always given. Where it is, it says once, few, many or a class for expanded clones.

CDR3aa: CASSPTVPTGELFF
CDR3nt: TGTGCCAGCAGCCCGACTGTACCGACCGGGGAGCTGTTTTTT
d_gene: -
v_gene: TRBV6-5
j_gene: TRBJ2-2
abundance: -

CDR3aa: CASSLGGENIQYF
CDR3nt: TGTGCCAGCAGCTTGGGAGGGGAAAACATTCAGTACTTC
d_gene: TRBD2
v_gene: TRBV7-2
j_gene: TRBJ2-4
abundance: -

CDR3aa: CASSGQESYGYTF
CDR3nt: TGTGCCAGCAGCGGACAGGAATCCTATGGCTACACCTTC
d_gene: TRBD1
v_gene: TRBV2
j_gene: TRBJ1-2
abundance: -

CDR3aa: CASSLFGTQETQYF
CDR3nt: TGTGCCAGCAGCTTATTTGGGACTCAAGAGACCCAGTACTTC
d_gene: -
v_gene: TRBV7-9
j_gene: TRBJ2-5
abundance: -

CDR3aa: CASSTQGQGTIQYF
CDR3nt: TGTGCCAGCAGCACACAGGGACAGGGGACCATTCAGTACTTC
d_gene: TRBD1
v_gene: TRBV7-3
j_gene: TRBJ2-4
abundance: few

CDR3aa: CSVAGVPGYTF
CDR3nt: TGCAGCGTCGCAGGGGTGCCTGGCTACACCTTC
d_gene: -
v_gene: TRBV29-1
j_gene: TRBJ1-2
abundance: -

CDR3aa: CASSLGTADGYTF
CDR3nt: TGTGCCAGCAGCTTAGGGACAGCCGATGGCTACACCTTC
d_gene: -
v_gene: TRBV7-2
j_gene: TRBJ1-2
abundance: -

CDR3aa: CASSPGRDTQYF
CDR3nt: TGTGCCAGCAGCCCAGGGCGAGATACGCAGTATTTT
d_gene: -
v_gene: TRBV5-4
j_gene: TRBJ2-3
abundance: -

CDR3aa: CASSSLADLAKNIQYF
CDR3nt: TGCGCCAGCAGCTCACTAGCGGATCTAGCCAAAAACATTCAGTACTTC
d_gene: TRBD2
v_gene: TRBV5-1
j_gene: TRBJ2-4
abundance: few

CDR3aa: CASSLGLGREGETQYF
CDR3nt: TGCGCCAGCAGCTTGGGTCTCGGACGGGAAGGAGAGACCCAGTACTTC
d_gene: -
v_gene: TRBV5-1
j_gene: TRBJ2-5
abundance: -

CDR3aa: CAWSGASNPIYGYTF
CDR3nt: TGTGCCTGGAGTGGGGCTTCCAACCCCATCTATGGCTACACCTTC
d_gene: -
v_gene: TRBV30
j_gene: TRBJ1-2
abundance: -

CDR3aa: CASSRMGTSGGTQYF
CDR3nt: TGTGCCAGCAGTAGGATGGGGACTAGCGGGGGGACCCAGTACTTC
d_gene: TRBD2
v_gene: TRBV27
j_gene: TRBJ2-5
abundance: -

CDR3aa: CASGTGGYEQYF
CDR3nt: TGTGCCAGCGGGACAGGGGGCTACGAGCAGTACTTC
d_gene: TRBD1
v_gene: TRBV27
j_gene: TRBJ2-7
abundance: -

CDR3aa: CASSPTSGRNTGELFF
CDR3nt: TGTGCCAGCTCACCTACTAGCGGGAGAAACACCGGGGAGCTGTTTTTT
d_gene: TRBD2
v_gene: TRBV18
j_gene: TRBJ2-2
abundance: -

CDR3aa: CAWGRGVLNEKLFF
CDR3nt: TGTGCCTGGGGCCGGGGGGTCCTTAATGAAAAACTGTTTTTT
d_gene: -
v_gene: TRBV30
j_gene: TRBJ1-4
abundance: -

CDR3aa: CASSDAGASTGELFF
CDR3nt: TGTGCCAGCAGTGACGCAGGGGCGAGCACCGGGGAGCTGTTTTTT
d_gene: -
v_gene: TRBV27
j_gene: TRBJ2-2
abundance: few

CDR3aa: CASRDWTGSYEQYF
CDR3nt: TGTGCCAGCAGAGATTGGACAGGGTCCTACGAGCAGTACTTC
d_gene: TRBD1
v_gene: TRBV6-1
j_gene: TRBJ2-7
abundance: -

CDR3aa: CASSLNSLNTGELFF
CDR3nt: TGCGCCAGCAGCTTGAACAGCCTGAACACCGGGGAGCTGTTTTTT
d_gene: -
v_gene: TRBV5-1
j_gene: TRBJ2-2
abundance: -

CDR3aa: CASSPQQAQETQYF
CDR3nt: TGTGCCAGCTCACCACAACAGGCTCAAGAGACCCAGTACTTC
d_gene: -
v_gene: TRBV18
j_gene: TRBJ2-5
abundance: -

CDR3aa: CAAGATVGSQFF
CDR3nt: TGTGCCGCTGGGGCCACAGTGGGGTCACAGTTCTTC
d_gene: -
v_gene: TRBV6-1
j_gene: TRBJ2-1
abundance: -

CDR3aa: CASTRDSPPNEQFF
CDR3nt: TGTGCCAGTACTCGGGACAGTCCCCCAAATGAGCAGTTCTTC
d_gene: TRBD1
v_gene: TRBV28
j_gene: TRBJ2-1
abundance: few

CDR3aa: CASSKGQLVYEQYF
CDR3nt: TGCGCCAGCAGCAAGGGACAGCTAGTCTACGAGCAGTACTTC
d_gene: TRBD1
v_gene: TRBV5-1
j_gene: TRBJ2-7
abundance: -

CDR3aa: CASSRQVNTEAFF
CDR3nt: TGTGCCAGCAGTCGACAGGTGAACACTGAAGCTTTCTTT
d_gene: -
v_gene: TRBV7-3
j_gene: TRBJ1-1
abundance: -

CDR3aa: CASSVDRDRGLTEAFF
CDR3nt: TGTGCCAGCAGCGTGGACCGGGACAGGGGGCTCACTGAAGCTTTCTTT
d_gene: TRBD1
v_gene: TRBV9
j_gene: TRBJ1-1
abundance: few

CDR3aa: CASSPGTGWSGELFF
CDR3nt: TGTGCCAGCAGCCCAGGGACAGGGTGGTCCGGGGAGCTGTTTTTT
d_gene: TRBD1
v_gene: TRBV5-4
j_gene: TRBJ2-2
abundance: few

CDR3aa: CASSTLSGANVLTF
CDR3nt: TGTGCCAGTAGTACCCTCTCTGGGGCCAACGTCCTGACTTTC
d_gene: -
v_gene: TRBV19
j_gene: TRBJ2-6
abundance: -

CDR3aa: CASSVRARGTEAFF
CDR3nt: TGCGCCAGCAGCGTCCGGGCCCGGGGGACTGAAGCTTTCTTT
d_gene: -
v_gene: TRBV5-1
j_gene: TRBJ1-1
abundance: few

CDR3aa: CASRRTGVNQPQHF
CDR3nt: TGTGCCAGCAGGCGTACAGGGGTGAATCAGCCCCAGCATTTT
d_gene: TRBD1
v_gene: TRBV6-5
j_gene: TRBJ1-5
abundance: few

CDR3aa: CASSLVAGGTYNEQFF
CDR3nt: TGCGCCAGCAGCTTGGTAGCGGGAGGTACCTACAATGAGCAGTTCTTC
d_gene: TRBD2
v_gene: TRBV5-1
j_gene: TRBJ2-1
abundance: few

CDR3aa: CASGLAGAYEQYF
CDR3nt: TGCGCCAGCGGGCTAGCGGGAGCCTACGAGCAGTACTTC
d_gene: TRBD2
v_gene: TRBV5-1
j_gene: TRBJ2-7
abundance: few

CDR3aa: CASSQSPPGLAGGGGHNEQFF
CDR3nt: TGCGCCAGCAGCCAATCTCCACCGGGACTAGCGGGAGGCGGTGGGCACAATGAGCAGTTCTTC
d_gene: TRBD2
v_gene: TRBV4-3
j_gene: TRBJ2-1
abundance: few

CDR3aa: CASSVDRGEQYF
CDR3nt: TGCGCCAGCAGCGTTGACAGGGGCGAGCAGTACTTC
d_gene: TRBD1
v_gene: TRBV5-1
j_gene: TRBJ2-7
abundance: -

CDR3aa: CASSYSILGSNQHF
CDR3nt: TGTGCCAGCAGTTACTCCATTCTAGGGAGCAACCAGCATTTT
d_gene: -
v_gene: TRBV6-5
j_gene: TRBJ1-5
abundance: -

CDR3aa: CASSADRAPIYGYTF
CDR3nt: TGTGCCAGCAGCGCGGACAGGGCTCCTATCTATGGCTACACCTTC
d_gene: TRBD1
v_gene: TRBV7-2
j_gene: TRBJ1-2
abundance: -

CDR3aa: CASSLVPQGDYGYTF
CDR3nt: TGTGCCAGCAGCTTAGTTCCACAGGGAGACTATGGCTACACCTTC
d_gene: -
v_gene: TRBV7-8
j_gene: TRBJ1-2
abundance: few

CDR3aa: CASSIGNRLNTEAFF
CDR3nt: TGTGCCAGTAGTATAGGGAACAGACTGAACACTGAAGCTTTCTTT
d_gene: -
v_gene: TRBV19
j_gene: TRBJ1-1
abundance: -

CDR3aa: CASITGNPTYNEQFF
CDR3nt: TGTGCCAGCATCACGGGGAACCCGACCTACAATGAGCAGTTCTTC
d_gene: -
v_gene: TRBV28
j_gene: TRBJ2-1
abundance: few

CDR3aa: CASSSQGTENEKLFF
CDR3nt: TGTGCCAGCAGTTCTCAAGGGACAGAAAATGAAAAACTGTTTTTT
d_gene: TRBD1
v_gene: TRBV27
j_gene: TRBJ1-4
abundance: -

CDR3aa: CASSQAAGGPYNEQFF
CDR3nt: TGTGCCAGCAGCCAGGCTGCGGGAGGGCCTTACAATGAGCAGTTCTTC
d_gene: TRBD2
v_gene: TRBV4-2
j_gene: TRBJ2-1
abundance: few

CDR3aa: CASSPGGDGNQPQHF
CDR3nt: TGTGCCAGCAGCCCGGGAGGGGACGGCAATCAGCCCCAGCATTTT
d_gene: -
v_gene: TRBV7-9
j_gene: TRBJ1-5
abundance: -

CDR3aa: CSVEPQNGETQYF
CDR3nt: TGCAGCGTTGAGCCCCAGAACGGGGAGACCCAGTACTTC
d_gene: -
v_gene: TRBV29-1
j_gene: TRBJ2-5
abundance: few